This T cell receptor beta chain was sequenced in a study of shared clonotypes between healthy human individuals. About this clone: The antigen is not known.

Profiling relied on immunoSEQ multiplex PCR, and the TCRdb table lists in-frame clones only, not all of them. The sample yields 1.4 million or so clones, about 98.5% seen once. Study results and limitations: Lower generation probabilities were found for non-shared clonotypes than for those shared by all four donors.

The CDR3 covers 13 residues. In germline, CDR1 is SEHNR, CDR2 FQNEAQ (reference sequence). V lost 3 bases and J 4 bases, leaving 10 bases between the germline ends. This receptor was taken from a man aged 25-45 years in good health. The chain carries TRBV7-9 and TRBJ2-7; perhaps TRBD1 as D (5 bases). Sequencing input: naive CD4+ T cells sorted from blood. Subset indicated: CD45RA+ positively selected. CDR3 protein: CASSLGPVYEQYF. The CDR3 DNA follows: TGTGCCAGCAGCTTGGGGCCAGTATACGAGCAGTACTTC.